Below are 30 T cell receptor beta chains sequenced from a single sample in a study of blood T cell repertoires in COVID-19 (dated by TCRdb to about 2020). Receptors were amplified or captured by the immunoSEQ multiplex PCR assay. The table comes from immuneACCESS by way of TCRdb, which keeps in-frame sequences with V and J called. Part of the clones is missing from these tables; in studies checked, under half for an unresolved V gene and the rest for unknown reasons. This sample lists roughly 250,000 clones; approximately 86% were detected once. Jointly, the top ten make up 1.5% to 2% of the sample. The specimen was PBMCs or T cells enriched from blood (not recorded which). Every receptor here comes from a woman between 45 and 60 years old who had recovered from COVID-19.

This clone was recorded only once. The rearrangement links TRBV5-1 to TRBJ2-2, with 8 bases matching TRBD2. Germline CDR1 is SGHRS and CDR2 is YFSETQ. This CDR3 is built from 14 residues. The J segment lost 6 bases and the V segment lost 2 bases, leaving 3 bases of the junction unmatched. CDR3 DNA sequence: TGCGCCAGCAGCTTAGCGGGAGTGCCCGGGGAGCTGTTTTTT. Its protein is CASSLAGVPGELFF. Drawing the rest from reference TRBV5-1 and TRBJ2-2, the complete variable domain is KAGVTQTPRYLIKTRGQQVTLSCSPISGHRSVSWYQQTPGQGLQFLFEYFSETQRNKGNFPGRFSGRQFSNSRSEMNVSTLELGDSALYLCASSLAGVPGELFFGEGSRLTVL.

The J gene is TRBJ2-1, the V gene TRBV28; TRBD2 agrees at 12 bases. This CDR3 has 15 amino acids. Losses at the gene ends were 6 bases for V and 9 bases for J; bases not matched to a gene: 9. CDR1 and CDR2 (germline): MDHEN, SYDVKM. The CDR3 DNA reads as TGTGCCAGCAGCTTGGAACTAGCGGGAGGTGCTGAGCAGTTCTTC. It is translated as CASSLELAGGAEQFF.

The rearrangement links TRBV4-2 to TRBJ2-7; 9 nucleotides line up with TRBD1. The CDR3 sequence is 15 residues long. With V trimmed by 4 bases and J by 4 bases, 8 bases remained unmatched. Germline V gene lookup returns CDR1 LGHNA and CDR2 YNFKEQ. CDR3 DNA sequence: TGTGCCAGCAGCCCTCGGACAGGGGCGATGTACGAGCAGTACTTC. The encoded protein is CASSPRTGAMYEQYF.

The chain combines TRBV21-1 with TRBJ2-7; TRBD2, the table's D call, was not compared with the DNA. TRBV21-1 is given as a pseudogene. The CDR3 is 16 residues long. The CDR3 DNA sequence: TGTGCCAGCAGCGAACCGGGACTAGCGACAACCTACGAGCAGTACTTC. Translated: CASSEPGLATTYEQYF.

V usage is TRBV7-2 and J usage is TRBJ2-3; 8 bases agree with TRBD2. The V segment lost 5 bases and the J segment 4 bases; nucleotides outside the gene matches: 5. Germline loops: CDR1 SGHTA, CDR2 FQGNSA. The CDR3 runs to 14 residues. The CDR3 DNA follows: TGTGCCAGCAGCAGGAGCGGGAGTGCAGATACGCAGTATTTT. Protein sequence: CASSRSGSADTQYF.

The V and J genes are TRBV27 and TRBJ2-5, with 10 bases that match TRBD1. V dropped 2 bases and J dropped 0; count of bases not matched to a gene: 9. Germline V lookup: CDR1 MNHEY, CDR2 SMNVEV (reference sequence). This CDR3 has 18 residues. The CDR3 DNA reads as TGTGCCAGCAGTTTAAACCGGGACAGGGGTAGGTACCAAGAGACCCAGTACTTC. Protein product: CASSLNRDRGRYQETQYF.

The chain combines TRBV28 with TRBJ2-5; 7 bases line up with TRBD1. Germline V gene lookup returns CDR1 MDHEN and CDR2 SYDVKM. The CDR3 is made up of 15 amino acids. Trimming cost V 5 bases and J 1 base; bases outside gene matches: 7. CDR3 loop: CASSTRTGVQETQYF. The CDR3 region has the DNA TGTGCCAGCAGTACTCGGACAGGAGTCCAAGAGACCCAGTACTTC. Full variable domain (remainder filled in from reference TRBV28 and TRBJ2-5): DVKVTQSSRYLVKRTGEKVFLECVQDMDHENMFWYRQDPGLGLRLIYFSYDVKMKEKGDIPEGYSVSREKKERFSLILESASTNQTSMYLCASSTRTGVQETQYFGPGTRLLVL.

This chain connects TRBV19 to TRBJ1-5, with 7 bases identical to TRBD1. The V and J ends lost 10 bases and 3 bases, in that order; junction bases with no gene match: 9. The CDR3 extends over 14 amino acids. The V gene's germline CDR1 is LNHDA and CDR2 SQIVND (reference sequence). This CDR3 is CATQRTGLNQPQHF. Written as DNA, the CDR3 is TGTGCCACCCAGAGGACAGGTCTCAATCAGCCCCAGCATTTT.

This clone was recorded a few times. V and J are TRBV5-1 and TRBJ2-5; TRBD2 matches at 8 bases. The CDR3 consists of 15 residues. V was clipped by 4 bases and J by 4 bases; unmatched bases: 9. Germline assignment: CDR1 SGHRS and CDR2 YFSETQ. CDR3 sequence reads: CASSDTGTSLETQYF. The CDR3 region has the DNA TGCGCCAGCAGCGATACCGGGACTAGTTTAGAGACCCAGTACTTC. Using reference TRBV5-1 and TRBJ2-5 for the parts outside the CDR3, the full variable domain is KAGVTQTPRYLIKTRGQQVTLSCSPISGHRSVSWYQQTPGQGLQFLFEYFSETQRNKGNFPGRFSGRQFSNSRSEMNVSTLELGDSALYLCASSDTGTSLETQYFGPGTRLLVL.

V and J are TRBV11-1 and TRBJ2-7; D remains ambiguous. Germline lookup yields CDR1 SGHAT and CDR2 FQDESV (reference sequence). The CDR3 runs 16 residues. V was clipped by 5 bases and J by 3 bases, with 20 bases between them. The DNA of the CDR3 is TGTGCCAGCAGCCGCGATCTTGTCACTGTTTTCTACGAGCAGTACTTC. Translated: CASSRDLVTVFYEQYF.

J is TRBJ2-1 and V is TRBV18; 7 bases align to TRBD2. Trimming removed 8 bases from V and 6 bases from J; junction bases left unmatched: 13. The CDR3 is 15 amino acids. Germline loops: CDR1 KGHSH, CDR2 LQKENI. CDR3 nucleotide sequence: TGTGCCAGCCACGTCGGGCGCGGGAGTATCAATGAGCAGTTCTTC. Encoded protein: CASHVGRGSINEQFF.

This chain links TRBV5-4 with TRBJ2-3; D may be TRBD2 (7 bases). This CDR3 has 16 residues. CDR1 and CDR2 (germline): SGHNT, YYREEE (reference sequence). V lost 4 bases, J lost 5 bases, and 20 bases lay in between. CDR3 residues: CASSTEGGGSKDTQYF. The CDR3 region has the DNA TGTGCCAGCAGCACAGAAGGGGGAGGGTCCAAAGATACGCAGTATTTT.

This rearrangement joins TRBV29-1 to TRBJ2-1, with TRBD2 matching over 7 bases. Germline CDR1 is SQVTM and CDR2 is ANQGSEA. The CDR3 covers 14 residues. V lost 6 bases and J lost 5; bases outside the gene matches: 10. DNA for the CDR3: TGCAGCGTCGCCGGGACTACCTTTCACAATGAGCAGTTCTTC. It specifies CSVAGTTFHNEQFF.

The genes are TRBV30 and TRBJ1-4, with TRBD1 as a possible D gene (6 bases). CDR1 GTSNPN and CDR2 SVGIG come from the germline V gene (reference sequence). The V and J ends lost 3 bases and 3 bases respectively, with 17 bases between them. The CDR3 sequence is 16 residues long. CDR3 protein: CAWRRRGAGANEKLFF. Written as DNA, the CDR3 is TGTGCCTGGAGACGACGGGGGGCGGGGGCTAATGAAAAACTGTTTTTT.

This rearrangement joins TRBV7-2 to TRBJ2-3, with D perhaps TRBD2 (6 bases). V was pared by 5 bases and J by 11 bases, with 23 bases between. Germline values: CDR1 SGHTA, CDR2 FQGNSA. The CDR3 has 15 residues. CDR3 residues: CASSLEPGRTGGQYF. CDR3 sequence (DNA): TGTGCCAGCAGCCTCGAGCCGGGGAGGACTGGGGGGCAGTATTTT.

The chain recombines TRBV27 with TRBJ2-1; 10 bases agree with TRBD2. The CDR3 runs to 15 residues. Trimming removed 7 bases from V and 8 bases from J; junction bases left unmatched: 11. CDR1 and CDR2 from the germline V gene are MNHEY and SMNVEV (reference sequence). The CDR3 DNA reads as TGTGCCAGCACTGGACTAGCGGACGGTGGGGATGAGCAGTTCTTC. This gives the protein CASTGLADGGDEQFF.

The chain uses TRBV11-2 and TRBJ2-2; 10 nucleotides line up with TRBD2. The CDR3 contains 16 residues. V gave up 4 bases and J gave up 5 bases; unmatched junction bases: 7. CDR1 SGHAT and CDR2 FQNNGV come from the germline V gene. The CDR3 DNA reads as TGTGCCAGCAGCTCTCCTAGCGGGAGAAGGACCGGGGAGCTGTTTTTT. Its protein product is CASSSPSGRRTGELFF.

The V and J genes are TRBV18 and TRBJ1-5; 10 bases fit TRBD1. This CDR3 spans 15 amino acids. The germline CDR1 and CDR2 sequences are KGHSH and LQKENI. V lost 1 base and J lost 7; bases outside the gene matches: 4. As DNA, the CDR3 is TGTGCCAGCTCACCACAAGGACAGGGGGGACAGCCCCAGCATTTT. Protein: CASSPQGQGGQPQHF.

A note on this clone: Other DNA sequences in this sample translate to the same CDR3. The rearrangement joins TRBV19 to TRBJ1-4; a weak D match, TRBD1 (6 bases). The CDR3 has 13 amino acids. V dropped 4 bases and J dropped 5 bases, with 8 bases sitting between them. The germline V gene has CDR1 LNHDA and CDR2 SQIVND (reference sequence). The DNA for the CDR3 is TGTGCCAGTAGTACTACAGGGAATGAAAAACTGTTTTTT. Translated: CASSTTGNEKLFF. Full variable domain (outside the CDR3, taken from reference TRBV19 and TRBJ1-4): DGGITQSPKYLFRKEGQNVTLSCEQNLNHDAMYWYRQDPGQGLRLIYYSQIVNDFQKGDIAEGYSVSREKKESFPLTVTSAQKNPTAFYLCASSTTGNEKLFFGSGTQLSVL.

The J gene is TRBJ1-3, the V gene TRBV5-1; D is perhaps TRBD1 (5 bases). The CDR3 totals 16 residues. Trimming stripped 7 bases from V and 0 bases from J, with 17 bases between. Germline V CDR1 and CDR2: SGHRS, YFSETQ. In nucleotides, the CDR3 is TGCGCCAGCTCAGAAAACGGACAAACCTCTGGAAACACCATATATTTT. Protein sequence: CASSENGQTSGNTIYF.

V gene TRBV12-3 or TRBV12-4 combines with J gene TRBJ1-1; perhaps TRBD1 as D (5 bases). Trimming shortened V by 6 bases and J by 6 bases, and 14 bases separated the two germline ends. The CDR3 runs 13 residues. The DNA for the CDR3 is TGTGCCAGCAGGTCCCCAGGGTTCCCTGAAGCTTTCTTT. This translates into CASRSPGFPEAFF.

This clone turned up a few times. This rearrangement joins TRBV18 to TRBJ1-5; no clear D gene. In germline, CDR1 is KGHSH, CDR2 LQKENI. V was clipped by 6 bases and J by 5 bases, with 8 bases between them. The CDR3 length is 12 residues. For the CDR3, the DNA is TGTGCCAGCTCTAGAGGTGATCAGCCCCAGCATTTT. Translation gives CASSRGDQPQHF.

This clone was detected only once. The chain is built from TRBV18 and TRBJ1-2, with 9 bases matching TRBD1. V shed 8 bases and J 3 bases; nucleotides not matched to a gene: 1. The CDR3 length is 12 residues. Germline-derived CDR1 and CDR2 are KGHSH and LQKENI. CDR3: CASRTGDYGYTF. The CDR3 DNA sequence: TGTGCCAGCAGGACAGGGGACTATGGCTACACCTTC.

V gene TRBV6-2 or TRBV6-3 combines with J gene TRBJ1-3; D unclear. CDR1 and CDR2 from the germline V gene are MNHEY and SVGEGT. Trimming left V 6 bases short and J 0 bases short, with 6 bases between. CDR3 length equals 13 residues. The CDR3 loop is CASSLISGNTIYF. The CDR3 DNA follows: TGTGCCAGCAGCCTAATCTCTGGAAACACCATATATTTT.

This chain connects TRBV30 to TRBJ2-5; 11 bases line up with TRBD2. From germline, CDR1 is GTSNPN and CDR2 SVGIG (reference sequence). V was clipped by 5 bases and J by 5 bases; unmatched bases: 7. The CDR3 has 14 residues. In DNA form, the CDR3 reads TGTGCCTGGGGAATAGCGGGAGGGGGGGAGACCCAGTACTTC. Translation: CAWGIAGGGETQYF.

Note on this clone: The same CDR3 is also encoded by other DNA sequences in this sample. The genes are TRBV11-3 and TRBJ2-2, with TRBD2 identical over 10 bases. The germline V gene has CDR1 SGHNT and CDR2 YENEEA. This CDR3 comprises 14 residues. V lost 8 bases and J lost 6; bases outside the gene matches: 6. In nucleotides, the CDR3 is TGTGCCAGCTCTAGCGGGAGCAGTGCCGGGGAGCTGTTTTTT. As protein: CASSSGSSAGELFF.

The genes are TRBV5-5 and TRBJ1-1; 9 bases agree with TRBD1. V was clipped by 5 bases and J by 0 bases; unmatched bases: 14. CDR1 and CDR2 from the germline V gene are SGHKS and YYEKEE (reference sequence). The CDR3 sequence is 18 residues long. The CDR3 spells CASSSSFVGQGMNTEAFF. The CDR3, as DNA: TGTGCCAGCAGTTCTTCCTTTGTAGGACAGGGGATGAACACTGAAGCTTTCTTT.

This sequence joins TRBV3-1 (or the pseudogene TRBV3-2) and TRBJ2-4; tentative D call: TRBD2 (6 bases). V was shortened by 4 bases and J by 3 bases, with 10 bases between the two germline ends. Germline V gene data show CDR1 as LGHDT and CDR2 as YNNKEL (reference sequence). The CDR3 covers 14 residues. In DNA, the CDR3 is TGTGCCAGCAGCCCACGGGGGAGCAAAAACATTCAGTACTTC. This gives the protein CASSPRGSKNIQYF.

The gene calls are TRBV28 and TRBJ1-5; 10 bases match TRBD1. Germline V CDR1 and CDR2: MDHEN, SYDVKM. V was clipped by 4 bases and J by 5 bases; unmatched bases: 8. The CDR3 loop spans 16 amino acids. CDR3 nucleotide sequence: TGTGCCAGCAGTTCTCTAGAGGGACAGGGGTATCAGCCCCAGCATTTT. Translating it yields CASSSLEGQGYQPQHF.

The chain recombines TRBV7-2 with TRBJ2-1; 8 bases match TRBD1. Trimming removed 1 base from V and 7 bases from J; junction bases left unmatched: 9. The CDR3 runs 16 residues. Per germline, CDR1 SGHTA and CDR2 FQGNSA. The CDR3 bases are TGTGCCAGCAGCTTAGGAGGGAGACAGGGGTCGAATGAGCAGTTCTTC. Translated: CASSLGGRQGSNEQFF.